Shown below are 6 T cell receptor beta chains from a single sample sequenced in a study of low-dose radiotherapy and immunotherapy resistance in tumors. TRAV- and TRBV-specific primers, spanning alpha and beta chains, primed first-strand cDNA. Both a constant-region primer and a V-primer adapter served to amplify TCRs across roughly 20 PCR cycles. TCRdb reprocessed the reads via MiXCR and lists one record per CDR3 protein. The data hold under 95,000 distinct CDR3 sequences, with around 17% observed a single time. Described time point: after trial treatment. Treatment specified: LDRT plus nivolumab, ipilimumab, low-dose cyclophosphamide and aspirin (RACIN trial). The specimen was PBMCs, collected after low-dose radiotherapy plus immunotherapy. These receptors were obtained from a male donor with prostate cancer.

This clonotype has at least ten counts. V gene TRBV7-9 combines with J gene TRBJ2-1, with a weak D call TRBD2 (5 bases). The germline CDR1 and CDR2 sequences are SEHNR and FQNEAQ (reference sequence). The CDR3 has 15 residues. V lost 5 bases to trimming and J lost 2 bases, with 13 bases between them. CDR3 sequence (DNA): TGTGCCAGCAGCCCTCTATCCGGGACCTACAATGAGCAGTTCTTC. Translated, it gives CASSPLSGTYNEQFF. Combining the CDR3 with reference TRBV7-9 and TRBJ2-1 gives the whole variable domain DTGVSQNPRHKITKRGQNVTFRCDPISEHNRLYWYRQTLGQGPEFLTYFQNEAQLEKSRLLSDRFSAERPKGSFSTLEIQRTEQGDSAMYLCASSPLSGTYNEQFFGPGTRLTVL.

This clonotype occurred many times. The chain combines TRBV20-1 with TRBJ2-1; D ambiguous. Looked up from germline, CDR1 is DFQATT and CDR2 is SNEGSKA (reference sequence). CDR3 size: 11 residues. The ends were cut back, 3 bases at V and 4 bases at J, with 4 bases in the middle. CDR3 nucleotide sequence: TGCAGTGCTAGGACATACAATGAGCAGTTCTTC. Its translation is CSARTYNEQFF.

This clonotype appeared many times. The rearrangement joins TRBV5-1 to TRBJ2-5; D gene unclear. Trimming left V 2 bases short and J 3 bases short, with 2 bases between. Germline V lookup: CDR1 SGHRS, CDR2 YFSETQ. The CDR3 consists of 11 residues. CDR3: CASSFKETQYF. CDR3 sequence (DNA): TGCGCCAGCAGCTTCAAAGAGACCCAGTACTTC.

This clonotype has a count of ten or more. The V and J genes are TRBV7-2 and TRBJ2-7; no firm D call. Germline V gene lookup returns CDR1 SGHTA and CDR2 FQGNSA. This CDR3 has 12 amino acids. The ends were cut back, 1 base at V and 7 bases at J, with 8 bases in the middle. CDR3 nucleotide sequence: TGTGCCAGCAGCTTAGTGAGTCAAGAGCAGTACTTC. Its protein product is CASSLVSQEQYF.

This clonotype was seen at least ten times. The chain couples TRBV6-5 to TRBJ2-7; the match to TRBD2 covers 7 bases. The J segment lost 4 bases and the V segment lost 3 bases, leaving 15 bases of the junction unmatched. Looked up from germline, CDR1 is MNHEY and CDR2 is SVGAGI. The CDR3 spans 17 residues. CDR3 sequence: CASSYDSPGGSTYEQYF. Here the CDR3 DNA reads TGTGCCAGCAGTTATGACAGTCCCGGGGGGTCGACTTACGAGCAGTACTTC.

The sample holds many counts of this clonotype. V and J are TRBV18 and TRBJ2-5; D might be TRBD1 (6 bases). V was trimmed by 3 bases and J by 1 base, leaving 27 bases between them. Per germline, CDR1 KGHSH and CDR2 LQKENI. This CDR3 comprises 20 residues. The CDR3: CASSPTSRDIYQGPQETQYF. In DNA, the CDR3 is TGTGCCAGCTCACCTACGTCCCGGGACATTTACCAGGGTCCCCAAGAGACCCAGTACTTC.